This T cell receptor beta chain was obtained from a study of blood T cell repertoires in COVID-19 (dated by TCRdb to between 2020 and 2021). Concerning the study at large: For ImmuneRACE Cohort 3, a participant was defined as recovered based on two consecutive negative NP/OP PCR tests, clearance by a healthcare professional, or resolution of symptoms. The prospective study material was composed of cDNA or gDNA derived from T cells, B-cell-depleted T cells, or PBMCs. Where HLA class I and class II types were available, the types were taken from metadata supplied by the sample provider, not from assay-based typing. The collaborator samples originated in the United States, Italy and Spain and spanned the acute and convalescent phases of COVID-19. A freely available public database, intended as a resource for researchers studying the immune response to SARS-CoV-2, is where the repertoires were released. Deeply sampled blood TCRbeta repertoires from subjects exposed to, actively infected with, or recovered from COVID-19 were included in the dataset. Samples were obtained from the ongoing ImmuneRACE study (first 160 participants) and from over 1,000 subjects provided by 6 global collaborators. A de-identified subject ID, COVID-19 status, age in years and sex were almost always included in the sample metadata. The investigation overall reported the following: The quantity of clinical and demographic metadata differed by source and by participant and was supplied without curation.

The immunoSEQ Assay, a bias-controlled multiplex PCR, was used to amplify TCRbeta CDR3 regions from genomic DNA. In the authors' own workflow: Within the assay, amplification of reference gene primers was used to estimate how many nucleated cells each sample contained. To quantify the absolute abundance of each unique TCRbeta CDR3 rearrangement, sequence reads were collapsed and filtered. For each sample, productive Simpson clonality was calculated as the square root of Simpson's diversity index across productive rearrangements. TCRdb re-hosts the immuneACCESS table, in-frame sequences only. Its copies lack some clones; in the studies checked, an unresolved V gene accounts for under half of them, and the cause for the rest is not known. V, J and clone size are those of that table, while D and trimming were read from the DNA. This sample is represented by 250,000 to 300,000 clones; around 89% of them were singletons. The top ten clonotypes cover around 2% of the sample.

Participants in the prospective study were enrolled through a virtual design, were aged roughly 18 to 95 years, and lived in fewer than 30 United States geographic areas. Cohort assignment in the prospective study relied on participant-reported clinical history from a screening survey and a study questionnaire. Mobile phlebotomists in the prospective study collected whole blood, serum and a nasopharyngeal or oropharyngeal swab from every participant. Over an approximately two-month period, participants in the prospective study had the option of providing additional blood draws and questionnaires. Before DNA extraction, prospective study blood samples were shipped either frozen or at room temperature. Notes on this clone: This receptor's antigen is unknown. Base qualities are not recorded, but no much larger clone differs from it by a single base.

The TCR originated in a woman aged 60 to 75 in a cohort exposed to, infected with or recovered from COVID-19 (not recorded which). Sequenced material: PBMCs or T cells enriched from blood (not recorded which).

Read as DNA, the sequence is TGCGCCAGCAGGAAGCGGGGGTCTAACACTGAAGCTTTCTTT. It translates to CASRKRGSNTEAFF. Here the chain combines TRBV5-1 and TRBJ1-1, and perhaps TRBD1 as D gene, on 5 matching bases. CDR3 length: 14 amino acids, cysteine to phenylalanine. The sequence is cut down to CDR3 DNA, 42 bases in frame from base 1. CDR1 and CDR2 are read off the germline V gene as SGHRS and YFSETQ. Between the V and J ends, shortened by 5 bases and 2 bases respectively, the junction contains 13 bases.